Below are 28 T cell receptor beta chains sequenced from a single sample in a study of blood T cell repertoires in COVID-19. TCRdb's table, derived via immunoSEQ multiplex PCR, lists solely in-frame clones and lacks some. The sample holds over 150,000 clones, 80% to 90% seen once. Specimen: peripheral blood. The receptors stem from a man in his late teens or twenties who had recovered from COVID-19.

The rearrangement joins TRBV5-1 to TRBJ1-4; D is possibly TRBD1 (5 bases). This CDR3 has 15 amino acids. Trimming left V 7 bases short and J 3 bases short, with 16 bases between. CDR1 SGHRS and CDR2 YFSETQ come from the germline V gene. CDR3 sequence (DNA): TGCGCCAGCGGCTCGTGGGGGACTTCTAATGAAAAACTGTTTTTT. It codes for CASGSWGTSNEKLFF. Together with reference TRBV5-1 and TRBJ1-4, the CDR3 gives the full variable domain: KAGVTQTPRYLIKTRGQQVTLSCSPISGHRSVSWYQQTPGQGLQFLFEYFSETQRNKGNFPGRFSGRQFSNSRSEMNVSTLELGDSALYLCASGSWGTSNEKLFFGSGTQLSVL.

This clone showed up just once. This chain connects TRBV13 to TRBJ2-1; D is perhaps TRBD1 (6 bases). Trimming shortened V by 2 bases and J by 1 base, and 9 bases separated the two germline ends. This CDR3 is 15 amino acids long. Germline V gene data show CDR1 as PRHDT and CDR2 as FYEKMQ (reference sequence). Here the CDR3 DNA reads TGTGCCAGCAGCTTAAACAGGGTTTCCTACAATGAGCAGTTCTTC. It specifies CASSLNRVSYNEQFF.

This clone occurred many times. V usage is TRBV5-1 and J usage is TRBJ1-4; D remains unclear. The V and J ends lost 0 bases and 0 bases respectively, with 3 bases between them. This CDR3 is 14 amino acids long. Per germline, CDR1 SGHRS and CDR2 YFSETQ. CDR3 residues: CASSLAATNEKLFF. In DNA, the CDR3 is TGCGCCAGCAGCTTGGCAGCAACTAATGAAAAACTGTTTTTT. Based on the CDR3 plus reference TRBV5-1 and TRBJ1-4, the full variable domain is KAGVTQTPRYLIKTRGQQVTLSCSPISGHRSVSWYQQTPGQGLQFLFEYFSETQRNKGNFPGRFSGRQFSNSRSEMNVSTLELGDSALYLCASSLAATNEKLFFGSGTQLSVL.

The chain is built from TRBV28 and TRBJ1-4; D not resolved. The V and J ends lost 6 bases and 3 bases respectively, with 14 bases between them. Germline V gene sequence: CDR1 MDHEN, CDR2 SYDVKM. This CDR3 has 15 residues. This chain's CDR3 is CASRSGGLSNEKLFF. The CDR3 DNA reads TGTGCCAGCAGGAGTGGCGGACTCTCTAATGAAAAACTGTTTTTT.

The chain carries TRBV2 and TRBJ2-3; D might be TRBD1 (6 bases). There are 14 residues in the CDR3. The V gene's germline CDR1 is SNHLY and CDR2 FYNNEI. Trimming shortened V by 6 bases and J by 3 bases, and 13 bases separated the two germline ends. The CDR3 loop reads CASSPQGITDTQYF. The CDR3 DNA reads TGTGCCAGCAGCCCCCAGGGGATAACAGATACGCAGTATTTT.

Only one count was recorded for this clone. The V and J genes are TRBV6-5 and TRBJ2-6, with 9 bases identical to TRBD1. The CDR3 spans 15 residues. CDR1 is MNHEY and CDR2 is SVGAGI in the germline V gene. The V gene end was trimmed by 7 bases and the J gene end by 1 base; junction bases not matched to a gene: 2. The CDR3 DNA sequence: TGTGCCAGCATGACAGGGGGTTCTGGGGCCAACGTCCTGACTTTC. This codes for CASMTGGSGANVLTF.

The chain recombines TRBV11-2 with TRBJ2-5; 11 bases are a match to TRBD2. Germline-derived CDR1 and CDR2 are SGHAT and FQNNGV. V dropped 0 bases and J dropped 6; count of bases not matched to a gene: 6. This CDR3 comprises 16 residues. CDR3 sequence reads: CASSLELAGVGKTQYF. The CDR3 DNA reads as TGTGCCAGCAGCTTAGAACTAGCGGGAGTCGGGAAGACCCAGTACTTC.

This chain connects TRBV2 to TRBJ1-6; unclear D gene. From germline, CDR1 is SNHLY and CDR2 FYNNEI. The ends were cut back, 8 bases at V and 6 bases at J, with 17 bases in the middle. The CDR3 is 15 amino acids. CDR3 coding DNA: TGTGCCAGCTTTGAAACCGCGGGCGTTAATTCACCCCTCCACTTT. Translating it yields CASFETAGVNSPLHF.

This rearrangement joins TRBV27 to TRBJ2-2, with TRBD1 matching over 9 bases. Germline CDR1 is MNHEY and CDR2 is SMNVEV (reference sequence). This CDR3 region has 16 residues. The trim removed 6 bases at V and 6 bases at J, leaving 11 bases unmatched. The CDR3 coding sequence is TGTGCCAGCAGGATTTCCGGGACAGGGCATCCCGGGGAGCTGTTTTTT. Its protein product is CASRISGTGHPGELFF.

A single count supports this clone. The rearrangement joins TRBV5-8 to TRBJ1-1, with D possibly TRBD1 on 6 matching bases. Trimming shortened V by 5 bases and J by 0 bases, and 14 bases separated the two germline ends. Germline V gene sequence: CDR1 SGHTS, CDR2 YDEGEE. The CDR3 covers 15 residues. The CDR3 bases are TGTGCCAGCAGGGACCGGGACATAATGAACACTGAAGCTTTCTTT. This encodes CASRDRDIMNTEAFF. The entire variable domain, with the rest obtained from reference TRBV5-8 and TRBJ1-1, is as follows: EAGVTQSPTHLIKTRGQQATLRCSPISGHTSVYWYQQALGLGLQFLLWYDEGEERNRGNFPPRFSGRQFPNYSSELNVNALELEDSALYLCASRDRDIMNTEAFFGQGTRLTVV.

The rearrangement links TRBV5-1 to TRBJ1-3; D call uncertain. CDR3 length equals 14 residues. V was pared by 0 bases and J by 2 bases, with 6 bases between. CDR1 is SGHRS and CDR2 is YFSETQ in the germline V gene. CDR3 residues: CASSLELTGNTIYF. CDR3 DNA sequence: TGCGCCAGCAGCTTGGAACTAACTGGAAACACCATATATTTT.

This clone was picked up one time. CDR3 amino acids: CASSGPSYEQYF. The CDR3 DNA is TGTGCCAGCAGCGGGCCTTCCTACGAGCAGTACTTC. The chain employs TRBV9 and TRBJ2-7; no clear D. Trimming pared 3 bases from V and 1 base from J, leaving 5 bases between. The CDR3 has 12 residues. In germline, CDR1 is SGDLS, CDR2 YYNGEE.

The chain has TRBV4-3 and TRBJ2-1; 9 bases match TRBD2. Germline lookup yields CDR1 LGHNA and CDR2 YSLEER. The CDR3 totals 16 residues. V lost 4 bases to trimming and J lost 3 bases; unmatched junction nucleotides: 7. The CDR3 DNA is TGCGCCAGCAGCCCCGGAAGGCGGGAGGGCTACAATGAGCAGTTCTTC. As protein: CASSPGRREGYNEQFF.

The rearrangement uses TRBV7-2 and TRBJ1-4; 8 bases align to TRBD1. There are 13 residues in the CDR3. The V gene's germline CDR1 is SGHTA and CDR2 FQGNSA. J lost 8 bases, V lost 3 bases, and 2 bases had no gene match. CDR3 sequence reads: CASSLGQAEKLFF. CDR3 bases: TGTGCCAGCAGCTTGGGACAGGCAGAAAAACTGTTTTTT.

V gene TRBV6-5 combines with J gene TRBJ2-7; a weak D match, TRBD2 (5 bases). V lost 7 bases and J lost 1, with 17 bases in between. The germline gives CDR1 MNHEY, CDR2 SVGAGI. The CDR3 runs to 15 residues. The CDR3 coding sequence is TGTGCCAGCAATACGTTCGGAGGAAGTTCCTACGAGCAGTACTTC. It encodes CASNTFGGSSYEQYF.

This rearrangement joins TRBV15 to TRBJ1-3, with D perhaps matching TRBD1 (5 bases). CDR3 length equals 15 residues. V gave up 5 bases and J gave up 5 bases, with 16 bases separating them. From germline, CDR1 is LNHNV and CDR2 YYDKDF (reference sequence). The CDR3 DNA sequence: TGTGCCACCAGCGCGGAGGGGACCCGGCGAAACACCATATATTTT. It yields the protein CATSAEGTRRNTIYF.

This clone came up a few times. The CDR3 is CASSIGQGQNNQPQHF. Here the CDR3 DNA reads TGTGCCAGCAGCATAGGACAGGGGCAGAACAATCAGCCCCAGCATTTT. The V call is TRBV7-8, the J call TRBJ1-5; 9 bases agree with TRBD1. The V segment lost 5 bases and the J segment 3 bases; nucleotides outside the gene matches: 8. CDR1 and CDR2 (germline): SGHVS, FQNEAQ. This CDR3 has 16 amino acids.

This clone was detected only once. This chain joins TRBV28 and TRBJ2-1; TRBD2 agrees at 11 bases. Losses at the gene ends were 7 bases for V and 3 bases for J; bases not matched to a gene: 5. Looked up from germline, CDR1 is MDHEN and CDR2 is SYDVKM. The CDR3 extends over 15 amino acids. CDR3 coding DNA: TGTGCCAGCATTCCCGGGACTAGCGGCTACAATGAGCAGTTCTTC. Its protein product is CASIPGTSGYNEQFF.

This rearrangement joins TRBV7-9 to TRBJ2-7, with a tentative D call TRBD2 (6 bases). V dropped 1 base and J dropped 2 bases, with 9 bases sitting between them. The CDR3 sequence is 14 residues long. Looked up from germline, CDR1 is SEHNR and CDR2 is FQNEAQ (reference sequence). In nucleotides, the CDR3 is TGTGCCAGCAGCTTAGAAGGGAGGACCTACGAGCAGTACTTC. It translates to CASSLEGRTYEQYF.

This clone has more than one count but fewer than ten. This chain connects TRBV4-3 to TRBJ2-2; possible D gene TRBD2, 5 bases. The ends were cut back, 0 bases at V and 4 bases at J, with 12 bases in the middle. The CDR3 is 16 residues long. CDR1 is LGHNA and CDR2 is YSLEER in the germline V gene. CDR3 sequence: CASSQEFRTSTGELFF. The CDR3 nucleotides read TGCGCCAGCAGCCAAGAATTCAGGACTTCCACCGGGGAGCTGTTTTTT.

The V gene is TRBV5-1, the J gene TRBJ2-3, with a possible D match to TRBD2 (5 bases). Germline V gives CDR1 SGHRS, CDR2 YFSETQ. The CDR3 runs 14 residues. V was shortened by 3 bases and J by 2 bases, with 10 bases between the two germline ends. The CDR3 region is CASSSGLFTDTQYF. In nucleotides, the CDR3 is TGCGCCAGCAGCTCCGGACTGTTCACAGATACGCAGTATTTT.

The chain recombines TRBV5-6 with TRBJ1-4; 7 bases match TRBD1. The V segment lost 6 bases and the J segment 8 bases; nucleotides outside the gene matches: 19. The CDR3 runs to 17 residues. Germline assignment: CDR1 SGHDT and CDR2 YYEEEE. CDR3 DNA: TGTGCCAGCAACCGGGAAGAACAGGGGACGATGTGGGAAAAACTGTTTTTT. Its translation: CASNREEQGTMWEKLFF.

The rearrangement joins TRBV6-5 to TRBJ2-7, with 7 bases that match TRBD1. The CDR3 length is 14 residues. Germline lookup yields CDR1 MNHEY and CDR2 SVGAGI. V was pared by 6 bases and J by 3 bases, with 8 bases of the junction left unmatched. The CDR3 is CASRTGQSFYEQYF. The DNA of the CDR3 is TGTGCCAGCAGAACGGGACAGTCCTTCTACGAGCAGTACTTC.

This chain joins TRBV25-1 and TRBJ2-1; D not certain. The CDR3 consists of 12 residues. CDR1 is MGHDK, CDR2 SYGVNS, per germline. V was cut by 6 bases and J by 7 bases, with 10 bases left in between. This chain's CDR3 is CASRYGLNEQFF. The CDR3 DNA follows: TGTGCCAGCAGATACGGGTTAAATGAGCAGTTCTTC. Drawing the rest from reference TRBV25-1 and TRBJ2-1, the complete variable domain is EADIYQTPRYLVIGTGKKITLECSQTMGHDKMYWYQQDPGMELHLIHYSYGVNSTEKGDLSSESTVSRIRTEHFPLTLESARPSHTSQYLCASRYGLNEQFFGPGTRLTVL.

The chain links TRBV7-9 to TRBJ2-1; 14 nucleotides agree with TRBD2. V shed 4 bases, J shed 8 bases, and the junction held 7 bases outside the gene matches. The germline V gene encodes CDR1 SEHNR and CDR2 FQNEAQ (reference sequence). The CDR3 spans 16 residues. The chain's CDR3 is CASSSGTSGSGHEQFF. CDR3 in DNA: TGTGCCAGCAGCTCCGGGACTAGCGGGAGCGGACATGAGCAGTTCTTC. Variable domain in full (rest from reference TRBV7-9 and TRBJ2-1): DTGVSQNPRHKITKRGQNVTFRCDPISEHNRLYWYRQTLGQGPEFLTYFQNEAQLEKSRLLSDRFSAERPKGSFSTLEIQRTEQGDSAMYLCASSSGTSGSGHEQFFGPGTRLTVL.

The CDR3, as DNA: TGTGCCAGCAGTGAAGGACTAGTGAATGAGCAGTTCTTC. Protein product: CASSEGLVNEQFF. The chain has TRBV2 and TRBJ2-1; D is possibly TRBD2 (6 bases). In germline, CDR1 is SNHLY, CDR2 FYNNEI. The CDR3 has 13 residues. V was cut by 1 base and J by 7 bases, with 8 bases left in between.

The chain joins TRBV15 to TRBJ1-4, with a tentative D call TRBD1 (5 bases). Germline V lookup: CDR1 LNHNV, CDR2 YYDKDF (reference sequence). V lost 0 bases and J 0 bases, leaving 8 bases between the germline ends. The CDR3 consists of 16 residues. The CDR3 region is CATSREGGATNEKLFF. The CDR3 DNA is TGTGCCACCAGCAGAGAAGGAGGGGCAACTAATGAAAAACTGTTTTTT. Full variable domain (remainder filled in from reference TRBV15 and TRBJ1-4): DAMVIQNPRYQVTQFGKPVTLSCSQTLNHNVMYWYQQKSSQAPKLLFHYYDKDFNNEADTPDNFQSRRPNTSFCFLDIRSPGLGDTAMYLCATSREGGATNEKLFFGSGTQLSVL.

This chain joins TRBV24-1 and TRBJ1-2, with D unresolved. Germline values: CDR1 KGHDR, CDR2 SFDVKD. CDR3 length: 12 amino acids. V gave up 4 bases and J gave up 0 bases, with 2 bases separating them. DNA of the CDR3: TGTGCCACCAGTGACACTAACTATGGCTACACCTTC. Its protein is CATSDTNYGYTF.